The 9 T cell receptor beta chains listed next were all sequenced from one sample in a study of blood T cells in healthy people across ages. Alongside a J-beta primer mix, a sample-barcoded 5' primer served in a second PCR lasting roughly 7 to 12 cycles. A single record per CDR3 protein comes from TCRdb applying MiXCR to the 5' RACE reads. This table has roughly 1 million distinct CDR3 sequences, 20% to 25% appearing once. This same sample was also part of a study on T cells of mothers and their children.

The sample comprised blood. These receptor sequences come from a girl aged 2 to 9 in good health.

The CDR3 is CSVDNSGDRDTGELFF. DNA of the CDR3: TGCAGCGTTGACAATTCGGGGGATCGGGACACCGGGGAGCTGTTTTTT. The chain couples TRBV29-1 to TRBJ2-2; D possibly corresponds to TRBD2 (6 bases). Trimming left V 3 bases short and J 3 bases short, with 17 bases between. The CDR3 has 16 residues. The V gene's germline CDR1 is SQVTM and CDR2 ANQGSEA.

This clonotype was observed many times. This rearrangement joins TRBV5-1 to TRBJ2-2; 9 bases line up with TRBD1. CDR1 SGHRS and CDR2 YFSETQ come from the germline V gene. This CDR3 comprises 15 residues. The junction had 4 bases not matched to a gene; V was cut back by 3 bases and J by 4 bases. The CDR3 bases are TGCGCCAGCAGCTGGGGACAGGGTTTCACCGGGGAGCTGTTTTTT. Encoded protein: CASSWGQGFTGELFF.

The genes are TRBV27 and TRBJ2-3, with D unresolved. Germline CDR1 MNHEY, CDR2 SMNVEV (reference sequence). Trimming took 5 bases from V and 2 from J, leaving 14 bases between them. The CDR3 has 15 amino acids. CDR3 DNA sequence: TGTGCCAGCAGTCCCCAGCCAGGAACCACAGATACGCAGTATTTT. Translation: CASSPQPGTTDTQYF.

Only one count was recorded for this clonotype. The chain has TRBV25-1 and TRBJ2-2; TRBD1 matches at 8 bases. The germline gives CDR1 MGHDK, CDR2 SYGVNS. V lost 4 bases to trimming and J lost 8 bases; unmatched junction nucleotides: 12. There are 16 residues in the CDR3. As DNA, the CDR3 is TGTGCCAGCAGTGTTGGGACAGGAAGCCAACCGGGGGAGCTGTTTTTT. This encodes CASSVGTGSQPGELFF.

The chain carries TRBV7-2 and TRBJ1-1; D is undetermined. The CDR3 loop spans 13 amino acids. Germline CDR1 is SGHTA and CDR2 is FQGNSA. The V end lost 1 base, the J end lost 11 bases, and 14 bases lay between the germline ends. CDR3 residues: CASSLGGWWNAFF. In DNA form, the CDR3 reads TGTGCCAGCAGCTTAGGTGGATGGTGGAACGCTTTCTTT. Based on the CDR3 plus reference TRBV7-2 and TRBJ1-1, the full variable domain is GAGVSQSPSNKVTEKGKDVELRCDPISGHTALYWYRQSLGQGLEFLIYFQGNSAPDKSGLPSDRFSAERTGGSVSTLTIQRTQQEDSAVYLCASSLGGWWNAFFGQGTRLTVV.

This clonotype has more than one count but fewer than ten. Germline is not matched at one junction end, which may reflect a read error. V and J are TRBV5-1 and TRBJ1-1; D uncertain. CDR3 length: 15 residues. Per the germline V gene, CDR1 is SGHRS and CDR2 is YFSETQ. The CDR3 sequence: CASSPPATENTEAFF. The CDR3 DNA reads TGCGCCAGCAGCCCCCCAGCTACGGAAAACACTGAGGCTTTCTTT.

The chain carries TRBV7-2 and TRBJ1-1, with D perhaps TRBD1 (5 bases). Germline V CDR1 and CDR2: SGHTA, FQGNSA. The CDR3 runs to 15 residues. The V and J ends lost 1 base and 5 bases respectively, with 14 bases between them. CDR3 nucleotides: TGTGCCAGCAGCTTAGGAGGGGTACTGAGGACTGAAGCTTTCTTT. Residues: CASSLGGVLRTEAFF.

The V gene is TRBV15, the J gene TRBJ2-1; D might be TRBD2 (6 bases). V lost 0 bases and J 4 bases, leaving 10 bases between the germline ends. The CDR3 loop spans 15 amino acids. CDR1 and CDR2 (germline): LNHNV, YYDKDF (reference sequence). CDR3 DNA sequence: TGTGCCACCAGCAGAGATAGCGGCGAATACAATGAGCAGTTCTTC. Translating gives CATSRDSGEYNEQFF.

This clonotype was seen only a few times. The genes are TRBV3-1 and TRBJ2-1; a possible D gene is TRBD1 (5 bases). The V and J ends lost 4 bases and 2 bases respectively, with 12 bases between them. This CDR3 region has 15 residues. The V gene's germline CDR1 is LGHDT and CDR2 YNNKEL (reference sequence). CDR3 nucleotides: TGTGCCAGCAGCCGGACACAAACTCCCTACAATGAGCAGTTCTTC. This translates into CASSRTQTPYNEQFF.